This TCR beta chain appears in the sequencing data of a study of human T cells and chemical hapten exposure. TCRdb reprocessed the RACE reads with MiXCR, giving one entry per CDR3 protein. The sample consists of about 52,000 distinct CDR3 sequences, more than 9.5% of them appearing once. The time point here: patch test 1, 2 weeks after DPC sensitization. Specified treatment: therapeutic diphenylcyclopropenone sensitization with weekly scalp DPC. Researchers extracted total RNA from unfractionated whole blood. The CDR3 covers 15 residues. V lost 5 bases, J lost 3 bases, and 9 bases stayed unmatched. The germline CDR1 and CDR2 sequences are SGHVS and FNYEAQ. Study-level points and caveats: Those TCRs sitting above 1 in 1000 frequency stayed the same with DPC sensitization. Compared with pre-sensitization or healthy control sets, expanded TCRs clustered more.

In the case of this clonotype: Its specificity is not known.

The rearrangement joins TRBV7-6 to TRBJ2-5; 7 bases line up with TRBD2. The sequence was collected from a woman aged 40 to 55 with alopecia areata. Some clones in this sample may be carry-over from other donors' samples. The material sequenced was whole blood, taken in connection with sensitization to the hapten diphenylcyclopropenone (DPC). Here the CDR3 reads CASSPKSGIEETQYF. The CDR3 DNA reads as TGTGCCAGCAGCCCCAAAAGCGGGATCGAAGAGACCCAGTACTTC.